Following are 14 T cell receptor beta chains from one sample sequenced in a study of CD8+ T cells in alopecia areata. The authors extracted RNA and reverse transcribed it into cDNA as the sequencing template. TCRdb keeps only in-frame clones here, not all; method: immunoSEQ multiplex PCR. In the table there are about 300,000 clones, 55% to 75% of which are singletons. The treatment denotes: oral pan-JAK inhibitor, 5-10 mg twice daily. This specimen consisted of CD4+ T cells sorted from blood, obtained at week 24, from a patient treated with tofacitinib. Every receptor here comes from a human donor with alopecia areata.

This clone has just a few counts. The chain carries TRBV19 and TRBJ2-1; weak D call: TRBD1 (6 bases). The CDR3 loop spans 14 amino acids. Trimming left V 5 bases short and J 2 bases short, with 10 bases between. The V gene's germline CDR1 is LNHDA and CDR2 SQIVND (reference sequence). CDR3 region: CASSLSGAYNEQFF. The DNA of the CDR3 is TGTGCCAGTAGTCTATCAGGGGCCTACAATGAGCAGTTCTTC.

This clone was seen only once. The CDR3 DNA reads as TGTGCCAGCAGCTTAGTCAGACAGGGGGGCGAGCAGTACTTC. Residues: CASSLVRQGGEQYF. The V call is TRBV7-8, the J call TRBJ2-7, with TRBD1 identical over 9 bases. The V gene's germline CDR1 is SGHVS and CDR2 FQNEAQ. This CDR3 contains 14 residues. After removal of 1 base from V and 6 bases from J, the junction contained 4 bases not matched to a gene. Full variable domain (remainder filled in from reference TRBV7-8 and TRBJ2-7): GAGVSQSPRYKVAKRGQDVALRCDPISGHVSLFWYQQALGQGPEFLTYFQNEAQLDKSGLPSDRFFAERPEGSVSTLKIQRTQQEDSAVYLCASSLVRQGGEQYFGPGTRLTVT.

The chain is built from TRBV27 and TRBJ1-6; the D is unclear. The CDR3 is 18 amino acids. V dropped 0 bases and J dropped 1 base, with 13 bases sitting between them. Germline V gene sequence: CDR1 MNHEY, CDR2 SMNVEV (reference sequence). CDR3 residues: CASSLSLRGLSYNSPLHF. The CDR3 DNA reads TGTGCCAGCAGTTTATCTCTACGCGGGCTGTCCTATAATTCACCCCTCCACTTT.

The J gene is TRBJ2-5, the V gene TRBV6-1, with D possibly TRBD2 on 6 matching bases. V was cut by 4 bases and J by 7 bases, with 16 bases left in between. Looked up from germline, CDR1 is MNHNS and CDR2 is SASEGT. The length of the CDR3 is 14 residues. The CDR3 DNA is TGTGCCAGCAGTGGATGGGACTCCCCCGGGACCCAGTACTTC. It codes for CASSGWDSPGTQYF.

This clone was counted only a few times. The rearrangement uses TRBV15 and TRBJ1-1; TRBD1 is a possible D gene (5 bases). Trimming stripped 0 bases from V and 4 bases from J, with 12 bases between. The CDR3 covers 15 residues. The germline V gene encodes CDR1 LNHNV and CDR2 YYDKDF (reference sequence). CDR3 residues: CATSRDSGWITEAFF. The CDR3 coding sequence is TGTGCCACCAGCAGAGATTCAGGGTGGATCACTGAAGCTTTCTTT.

V usage is TRBV5-6 and J usage is TRBJ2-7; no definite D call. CDR1 SGHDT and CDR2 YYEEEE come from the germline V gene. CDR3 length: 12 amino acids. Trimming left V 2 bases short and J 3 bases short, with 6 bases between. DNA of the CDR3: TGTGCCAGCAGCTTTACAGACTACGAGCAGTACTTC. Translating it yields CASSFTDYEQYF.

The chain employs TRBV5-1 and TRBJ1-1; 11 bases align to TRBD1. Looked up from germline, CDR1 is SGHRS and CDR2 is YFSETQ. The CDR3 is made up of 17 amino acids. V was pared by 0 bases and J by 9 bases, with 13 bases of the junction left unmatched. The CDR3 DNA reads as TGCGCCAGCAGCTTGGTTACCCCCGGGACAGGGGGGGGACAAGCTTTCTTT. This encodes CASSLVTPGTGGGQAFF.

There are a few counts of this clone. V and J are TRBV2 and TRBJ2-5; tentatively, D is TRBD2 (5 bases). The CDR3 spans 17 residues. Trimming took off 1 base at V and 3 bases at J, with 18 bases between the two ends. CDR1 SNHLY and CDR2 FYNNEI come from the germline V gene. Here the CDR3 DNA reads TGTGCCAGCAGTGAAGATGGGCTCCTACTCGGGAAAGAGACCCAGTACTTC. Residues: CASSEDGLLLGKETQYF.

V and J are TRBV7-9 and TRBJ2-3; 10 bases match TRBD2. CDR1 and CDR2 from the germline V gene are SEHNR and FQNEAQ (reference sequence). The length of the CDR3 is 15 residues. V was pared by 3 bases and J by 4 bases, with 4 bases of the junction left unmatched. CDR3 residues: CASSFSGGASDTQYF. The CDR3, as DNA: TGTGCCAGCAGCTTCAGCGGGGGGGCCTCAGATACGCAGTATTTT. Full variable domain (remainder filled in from reference TRBV7-9 and TRBJ2-3): DTGVSQNPRHKITKRGQNVTFRCDPISEHNRLYWYRQTLGQGPEFLTYFQNEAQLEKSRLLSDRFSAERPKGSFSTLEIQRTEQGDSAMYLCASSFSGGASDTQYFGPGTRLTVL.

The chain uses TRBV4-2 and TRBJ2-7; 7 bases fit TRBD1. V lost 4 bases to trimming and J lost 3 bases; unmatched junction nucleotides: 6. The germline V gene has CDR1 LGHNA and CDR2 YNFKEQ. The length of the CDR3 is 14 residues. The CDR3 here is CASSPRDSVYEQYF. Written as DNA, the CDR3 is TGTGCCAGCAGCCCCCGGGACAGTGTCTACGAGCAGTACTTC.

The chain uses TRBV11-2 and TRBJ2-6; a possible D gene is TRBD1 (6 bases). This CDR3 has 16 residues. V was pared by 1 base and J by 2 bases, with 9 bases between. CDR1 is SGHAT, CDR2 FQNNGV, per germline. CDR3 region: CASSLVGQPGANVLTF. CDR3 bases: TGTGCCAGCAGCTTAGTTGGACAGCCTGGGGCCAACGTCCTGACTTTC.

This clone has a handful of counts. Compared with germline, one end of the junction differs, possibly owing to a read error. The chain has TRBV2 and TRBJ2-7, with D perhaps TRBD2 (6 bases). This CDR3 comprises 12 residues. In germline, CDR1 is SNHLY, CDR2 FYNNEI. In DNA form, the CDR3 reads TGTGCCAGCAGTTGGGACTCCAACGAGCAGTACTTC. Amino acids: CASSWDSNEQYF.

This clone was observed a handful of times. The chain employs TRBV2 and TRBJ1-5, with D unresolved. The V gene lost 7 bases and the J gene lost 0 bases, with 13 bases spanning the gap. The CDR3 is made up of 15 amino acids. CDR1 is SNHLY, CDR2 FYNNEI, per germline. The CDR3 bases are TGTGCCAGCAAACGGGCGGGATATAGCAATCAGCCCCAGCATTTT. It translates to CASKRAGYSNQPQHF.

V usage is TRBV10-3 and J usage is TRBJ1-1; D is perhaps TRBD1 (5 bases). This CDR3 is 14 amino acids long. V was clipped by 3 bases and J by 0 bases, with 8 bases between them. The germline CDR1 and CDR2 sequences are ENHRY and SYGVKD. The CDR3 DNA reads TGTGCCATCAGTGATGGGGCGATGAACACTGAAGCTTTCTTT. This encodes CAISDGAMNTEAFF.